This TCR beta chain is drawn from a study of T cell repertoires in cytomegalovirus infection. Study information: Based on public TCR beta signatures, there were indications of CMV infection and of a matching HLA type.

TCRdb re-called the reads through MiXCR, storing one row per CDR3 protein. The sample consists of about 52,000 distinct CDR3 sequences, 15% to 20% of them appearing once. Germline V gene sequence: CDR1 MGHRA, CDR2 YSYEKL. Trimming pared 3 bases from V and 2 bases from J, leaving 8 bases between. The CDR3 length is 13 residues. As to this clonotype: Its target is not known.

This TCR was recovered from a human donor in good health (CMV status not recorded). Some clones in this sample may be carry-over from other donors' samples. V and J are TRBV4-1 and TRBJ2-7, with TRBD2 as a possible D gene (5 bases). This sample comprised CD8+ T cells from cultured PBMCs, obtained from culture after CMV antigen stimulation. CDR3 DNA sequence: TGCGCCAGCAGCCAGGGCGGGCCCTACGAGCAGTACTTC. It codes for CASSQGGPYEQYF.